A selection of T cell receptor beta chains follows, all from one sample in a study of CD8 T cells in Susac syndrome. Each CDR3 protein gets one entry after TCRdb re-called the immunoSEQ multiplex PCR reads with MiXCR. The repertoire holds 100,000 to 150,000 distinct CDR3 sequences, roughly 80% seen once, with 0.51% in the top ten. What was sequenced was CD8+ T cells from PBMCs. The source is a human donor with multiple sclerosis. CDR3s include the opening cysteine and the closing phenylalanine or tryptophan. A D gene is named only where the DNA matches it firmly. Clone size is shown for a subset of rows, as once, few, many or a class of expanded clone.

size,J,D,V,CDR3,DNA
-,TRBJ1-5,-,TRBV24-1,CATSGPGGNQPQHF,TGTGCCACCAGTGGCCCGGGAGGGAATCAGCCCCAGCATTTT
-,TRBJ1-6,-,TRBV6-6,CASSPRESNSPLHF,TGTGCCAGCAGCCCCCGGGAGTCTAATTCACCCCTCCACTTT
-,TRBJ2-2,-,TRBV27,CASSLLRDSINGELFF,TGTGCCAGCAGTTTGCTCCGGGACTCCATAAACGGGGAGCTGTTTTTT
-,TRBJ2-1,TRBD1,TRBV4-3,CASSLPGGNYNEQFF,TGCGCCAGCAGCCTCCCAGGGGGCAACTACAATGAGCAGTTCTTC
-,TRBJ1-4,-,TRBV19,CASSIDLSEKLFF,TGTGCCAGTAGTATAGATCTTTCCGAAAAACTGTTTTTT
few,TRBJ2-7,-,TRBV11-3,CASSLQDYEQYF,TGTGCCAGCAGCCTACAGGACTACGAGCAGTACTTC
-,TRBJ2-1,TRBD2,TRBV6-6,CASRRTSGGYNEQFF,TGTGCCAGCAGACGCACTAGCGGGGGGTACAATGAGCAGTTCTTC
-,TRBJ2-3,TRBD2,TRBV7-9,CASLPTSGTDTQYF,TGTGCCAGCCTGCCGACTAGCGGCACAGATACGCAGTATTTT
-,TRBJ2-3,-,TRBV14,CASSQESRLSGVTDTQYF,TGTGCCAGCAGCCAAGAGAGTCGGCTTAGCGGAGTCACAGATACGCAGTATTTT
-,TRBJ1-1,-,TRBV5-4,CASSSNRGKENTEAFF,TGTGCCAGCAGCTCCAATCGGGGAAAAGAGAACACTGAAGCTTTCTTT
-,TRBJ2-7,-,TRBV19,CASSRPGLHEQYF,TGTGCCAGTAGTCGTCCAGGACTCCACGAGCAGTACTTC
-,TRBJ1-5,-,TRBV20-1,CSAREAFNQPQHF,TGCAGTGCCCGAGAGGCTTTTAATCAGCCCCAGCATTTT
-,TRBJ2-5,-,TRBV4-1,CASSQDIGRTYQETQYF,TGCGCCAGCAGCCAAGATATCGGGAGAACGTACCAAGAGACCCAGTACTTC
-,TRBJ2-5,-,TRBV15,CATSADTLQETQYF,TGTGCCACCAGCGCAGACACTCTACAAGAGACCCAGTACTTC
-,TRBJ2-7,-,TRBV6-1,CASRQDPRYEQYF,TGTGCCAGCAGACAGGACCCCCGCTACGAGCAGTACTTC
-,TRBJ2-4,TRBD1,TRBV7-8,CASSLGRTGADLAKNIQYF,TGTGCCAGCAGCTTAGGTCGGACAGGGGCAGATCTAGCCAAAAACATTCAGTACTTC
-,TRBJ2-1,-,TRBV27,CASSQTGEQFF,TGTGCCAGCAGCCAGACCGGGGAGCAGTTCTTC
-,TRBJ1-5,-,TRBV4-3,CASSQVLPGNSPQHF,TGCGCCAGCAGCCAAGTTCTTCCTGGTAATTCGCCCCAGCATTTT
-,TRBJ1-1,TRBD1,TRBV7-9,CASRLTGQGNTEAFF,TGTGCCAGCAGGCTTACGGGACAGGGGAACACTGAAGCTTTCTTT
-,TRBJ1-1,TRBD1,TRBV19,CASSRQGWNTEAFF,TGTGCCAGTAGCCGACAGGGCTGGAACACTGAAGCTTTCTTT
-,TRBJ2-3,-,TRBV3-1,CASSQGTGVSTDTQYF,TGTGCCAGCAGCCAAGGAACGGGAGTTAGCACAGATACGCAGTATTTT
-,TRBJ1-5,-,TRBV12-3/TRBV12-4,CASSPYLEQPQHF,TGTGCCAGCAGCCCATATTTGGAGCAGCCCCAGCATTTT
once,TRBJ1-1,-,TRBV19,CASSIGSGRMNTEAFF,TGTGCCAGTAGTATCGGATCGGGGCGGATGAACACTGAAGCTTTCTTT
-,TRBJ1-5,-,TRBV12-3/TRBV12-4,CASSLANLRKDSNQPQHF,TGTGCCAGCAGTTTAGCGAACCTCCGAAAGGATAGCAATCAGCCCCAGCATTTT
-,TRBJ1-2,TRBD1,TRBV4-1,CASSLVRGQGRFYGYTF,TGCGCCAGCAGCCTCGTAAGGGGACAGGGCAGATTCTATGGCTACACCTTC
-,TRBJ1-4,-,TRBV13,CASSSTSTNEKLFF,TGTGCCAGCAGCTCGACATCAACTAATGAAAAACTGTTTTTT
once,TRBJ1-1,-,TRBV13,CASSPALGAASEAFF,TGTGCCAGCAGCCCCGCCTTGGGGGCAGCGTCTGAAGCTTTCTTT
-,TRBJ2-1,TRBD2,TRBV5-4,CASSLGDYDNEQFF,TGTGCCAGCAGCTTGGGGGACTACGACAATGAGCAGTTCTTC
-,TRBJ1-1,-,TRBV24-1,CATSDLHGDLRNTEAFF,TGTGCCACCAGTGATTTGCATGGGGATTTGAGGAACACTGAAGCTTTCTTT
-,TRBJ2-3,-,TRBV20-1,CSALGGPVREDTQYF,TGCAGTGCTCTGGGGGGGCCTGTACGAGAAGATACGCAGTATTTT
-,TRBJ2-2,-,TRBV24-1,CATSDLYGPNTGELFF,TGTGCCACCAGTGATTTGTACGGGCCCAACACCGGGGAGCTGTTTTTT
-,TRBJ2-6,-,TRBV19,CASSIELSGANVLTF,TGTGCCAGTAGTATTGAACTCTCTGGGGCCAACGTCCTGACTTTC
-,TRBJ2-1,-,TRBV30,CAWSLRGNEQFF,TGTGCCTGGAGTCTGAGGGGCAATGAGCAGTTCTTC
-,TRBJ2-1,-,TRBV19,CASSHGGPNNEQFF,TGTGCCAGTAGTCATGGGGGGCCCAACAATGAGCAGTTCTTC
-,TRBJ1-1,-,TRBV20-1,CSAPLGQNTEAFF,TGCAGTGCTCCCCTGGGACAGAACACTGAAGCTTTCTTT
-,TRBJ1-3,-,TRBV4-1,CASSQVVGAFGSAENTIYF,TGCGCCAGCAGCCAAGTTGTAGGGGCTTTCGGCTCTGCTGAAAACACCATATATTTT
-,TRBJ2-5,-,TRBV6-1,CASRAHRYSYQETQYF,TGTGCCAGCAGGGCACACAGATATTCGTACCAAGAGACCCAGTACTTC
-,TRBJ2-3,-,TRBV6-6,CASSYEGYTDTQYF,TGTGCCAGCAGTTACGAGGGCTACACAGATACGCAGTATTTT
-,TRBJ2-1,-,TRBV27,CASWSGYNEQFF,TGTGCCAGCTGGTCGGGGTACAATGAGCAGTTCTTC
-,TRBJ1-2,-,TRBV4-3,CASSQDRGAALTQGGYTF,TGCGCCAGCAGCCAAGATCGGGGGGCCGCTTTAACCCAGGGGGGCTACACCTTC
-,TRBJ2-1,TRBD2,TRBV19,CASSILAGGLNEQFF,TGTGCCAGTAGCATTCTAGCGGGAGGTTTAAATGAGCAGTTCTTC
-,TRBJ1-2,-,TRBV10-3,CAISEGGTNYGYTF,TGTGCCATCAGTGAGGGAGGGACGAACTATGGCTACACCTTC
-,TRBJ2-2,-,TRBV7-9,CASTPPTHRSGTGELFF,TGTGCCAGCACCCCCCCGACCCATCGGAGCGGCACCGGGGAGCTGTTTTTT
-,TRBJ2-7,-,TRBV29-1,CSVEEVDSLSSYEQYF,TGCAGCGTTGAAGAGGTGGACAGTCTTAGCTCCTACGAGCAGTACTTC
-,TRBJ1-5,-,TRBV28,CASSLRNSNQPQHF,TGTGCCAGCAGTTTAAGAAATAGCAATCAGCCCCAGCATTTT
-,TRBJ2-2,-,TRBV20-1,CSARDGGVDTGELFF,TGCAGTGCTAGAGATGGGGGAGTCGACACCGGGGAGCTGTTTTTT
-,TRBJ1-4,-,TRBV13,CASSERTGYGATNEKLFF,TGTGCCAGCAGCGAACGAACAGGGTACGGAGCAACTAATGAAAAACTGTTTTTT
-,TRBJ2-1,TRBD2,TRBV15,CATSAGGPPFF,TGTGCCACCAGCGCGGGGGGGCCGCCGTTCTTC
-,TRBJ2-1,TRBD2,TRBV20-1,CSARVVTLAGVIDEQFF,TGCAGTGCTAGAGTCGTAACACTAGCGGGAGTTATAGATGAGCAGTTCTTC
-,TRBJ2-3,TRBD1,TRBV7-6,CASSLDFSTGGRTADTQYF,TGTGCCAGCAGCTTAGACTTTTCGACAGGGGGACGTACGGCAGATACGCAGTATTTT